A selection of T cell receptor beta chains follows, all from one sample in a study of CD8+CD57+ T cells in acquired aplastic anemia. TCRdb ran MiXCR on the reads and lists one entry per CDR3 protein. Of hundreds of thousands of distinct CDR3 sequences listed, 55% to 70% were seen once; the top ten hold approximately 3.9%. Sequenced sample: sorted CD4+, CD8+, or CD8+CD57+ T cells (not recorded which) from PBMCs. The source of these receptors is a human donor in good health, serving as a control. Each CDR3 is given with its conserved first and last residue. Fields, in order: CDR3 DNA, CDR3 protein, V gene, clone size, CDR3 length, D gene, J gene. A D gene is named only where the DNA matches it firmly. A row's size may be missing; if present it is once, few, many or a size class.

DNA: TGTGCCAGCAGCCCCCCAGGGGGGTACACTGAAGCTTTCTTT
CDR3: CASSPPGGYTEAFF
V: TRBV2
size: NA
length: 14
D: TRBD1
J: TRBJ1-1

DNA: TGTGCCAGCAGTTCCCAGAGGGCGGGTCCGCCACAGCATTTT
CDR3: CASSSQRAGPPQHF
V: TRBV2
size: NA
length: 14
D: NA
J: TRBJ1-5

DNA: TGTGCCAGCAGCTTCGGTAGCACGAACGCTGAAGCTTTCTTT
CDR3: CASSFGSTNAEAFF
V: TRBV7-3
size: NA
length: 14
D: NA
J: TRBJ1-1

DNA: TGTGCCAGCAGTGAAGGGACAGGGTTATACGAGCAGTACTTC
CDR3: CASSEGTGLYEQYF
V: TRBV2
size: NA
length: 14
D: TRBD1
J: TRBJ2-7

DNA: TGTGCCAGCAGTTTGACCGGGACAGCAGCTAACTATGGCTACACCTTC
CDR3: CASSLTGTAANYGYTF
V: TRBV12-3/TRBV12-4
size: many
length: 16
D: TRBD1
J: TRBJ1-2

DNA: TGTGCCAGCAGCCCCCGAGCGCGGCTCTCCTATAATTCACCCCTCCACTTT
CDR3: CASSPRARLSYNSPLHF
V: TRBV2
size: NA
length: 17
D: NA
J: TRBJ1-6

DNA: TGTGCCAGCGGCATGGATCAAAATAATTCACCCCTCCACTTT
CDR3: CASGMDQNNSPLHF
V: TRBV7-8
size: NA
length: 14
D: NA
J: TRBJ1-6

DNA: TGCAGCGCCGAGGGACTAGCGGGGCCATTGACCCAGTACTTC
CDR3: CSAEGLAGPLTQYF
V: TRBV29-1
size: NA
length: 14
D: TRBD2
J: TRBJ2-5

DNA: TGTGCCAGCAGCTTAGGCCCACATCCAGCAGAGCCCCAGTACTTC
CDR3: CASSLGPHPAEPQYF
V: TRBV7-2
size: NA
length: 15
D: NA
J: TRBJ2-5

DNA: TGTGCCAGCAGGGGTGGGACGGGGAATTCCCCCCTCCACTTT
CDR3: CASRGGTGNSPLHF
V: TRBV7-3
size: NA
length: 14
D: NA
J: TRBJ1-6

DNA: TGCGCCAGCAGCCTCCGCCTCCGGGACACGCAGTACTTC
CDR3: CASSLRLRDTQYF
V: TRBV4-3
size: many
length: 13
D: NA
J: TRBJ2-7

DNA: TGTGCCAGCAGCCTTGAGACCAGGGGGGGGGAGACCCAGTACTTC
CDR3: CASSLETRGGETQYF
V: TRBV11-3
size: many
length: 15
D: NA
J: TRBJ2-5

DNA: TGTGCCAGCACCGAAGACGGGCTCGGGCCCCAGCATTTT
CDR3: CASTEDGLGPQHF
V: TRBV2
size: once
length: 13
D: NA
J: TRBJ1-5

DNA: TGCAGTGCTAGATGGTCAGGGGGTAGCAATCAGCCCCAGCATTTT
CDR3: CSARWSGGSNQPQHF
V: TRBV20-1
size: many
length: 15
D: TRBD1
J: TRBJ1-5

DNA: TGTGCCAGCAGCTTGCGGAATGGTGATGGCTACACCTTC
CDR3: CASSLRNGDGYTF
V: TRBV5-8
size: NA
length: 13
D: NA
J: TRBJ1-2

DNA: TGTGCCAGCAGCCCAGATCCGTTGACTAGCGGGGGGCGAAATACGCAGTATTTT
CDR3: CASSPDPLTSGGRNTQYF
V: TRBV9
size: NA
length: 18
D: TRBD2
J: TRBJ2-3

DNA: TGCAGTGCTAGAGGGGAAAACACCAACGAGCAGTACTTC
CDR3: CSARGENTNEQYF
V: TRBV20-1
size: NA
length: 13
D: NA
J: TRBJ2-7

DNA: TGTGCCAGCAGAACCGGGACGGACAACTATGGCTACACCTTC
CDR3: CASRTGTDNYGYTF
V: TRBV2
size: NA
length: 14
D: NA
J: TRBJ1-2

DNA: TGCGCCAGCAGCTTGACAGGGGAAAATGAAAAACTGTTTTTT
CDR3: CASSLTGENEKLFF
V: TRBV5-1
size: many
length: 14
D: TRBD1
J: TRBJ1-4

DNA: TGTGCCAGCAGTTACCGGGGGACAGGGGGCGAGTCCTTC
CDR3: CASSYRGTGGESF
V: TRBV7-2
size: NA
length: 13
D: TRBD1
J: TRBJ1-2

DNA: TGTGCCAGCAGCACACGCCGGGACTACGAGCAGTACTTC
CDR3: CASSTRRDYEQYF
V: TRBV7-2
size: few
length: 13
D: NA
J: TRBJ2-7

DNA: TGTGCCAGCAGCCCCCGACAGTCCCCAGAGACCGATTCCTTC
CDR3: CASSPRQSPETDSF
V: TRBV7-2
size: NA
length: 14
D: NA
J: TRBJ2-5